This entry features one T cell receptor (beta chain) sequence. No antigen is known for it. The treatment was: roughly ten-day PBMC culture with coronavirus spike peptide pools or control peptides (ViraFEST assay). Sequencing of cultured CD4+ T cell DNA used the Oncomine TCR Beta short-read assay. The source of extracted genomic DNA was cultured CD4+ T cells. TCRdb re-derived calls from the PCR reads in MiXCR, one entry per CDR3 protein. The top ten hold around 12% of the sample, which has about 22,000 distinct CDR3 sequences, 32% seen once. This entry belongs to a study of vaccination and CD4 T cells after COVID-19. V lost 5 bases to trimming and J lost 6 bases, with 13 bases between them. Germline loops: CDR1 DFQATT, CDR2 SNEGSKA (reference sequence). The CDR3 sequence is 12 residues long.

Sequencing input: cultured CD4+ T cells from blood. The TCR sequence derives from a human donor with COVID-19. The chain employs TRBV20-1 and TRBJ1-1; D gene uncertain. CDR3 bases: TGCAGTGCTCCTCCCCTACCTTCTGAAGCTTTCTTT. Encoded protein: CSAPPLPSEAFF.